The sequence of this TCR beta chain was determined in a study of T-cell memory formation after mild COVID-19. Between the trimmed V and J ends, which lost 6 bases and 0 bases, there was a span of 9 bases. Germline V gene lookup returns CDR1 ENHRY and CDR2 SYGVKD. The CDR3 runs 15 residues. TCRdb recomputed calls from the 5' RACE reads with MiXCR, one row per CDR3 protein. The sample contains under 300,000 distinct CDR3 sequences, 15% to 20% of which appear only once. V is TRBV10-3 and J is TRBJ2-6, with D unresolved. The material sequenced was PBMCs or a T cell subset sorted from them (not recorded which). This TCR was recovered from a young man who had mild COVID-19 (a few samples of this study predate the infection). Cell type and time point are not known. CDR3 amino acids: CAIRGDLSGANVLTF. CDR3 bases: TGTGCCATCAGGGGTGACCTCTCTGGGGCCAACGTCCTGACTTTC.